This T cell receptor (beta chain) was documented in a study of read filtering for tumor transcriptome and immune sequencing. Study details: After DNase treatment, RNA was made into whole-transcriptome libraries.

V was clipped by 2 bases and J by 6 bases, with 11 bases between them. Germline values: CDR1 SGHRS, CDR2 YFSETQ. The CDR3 has 14 amino acids. Ten or more counts support this clonotype. This library used around 0.4 ug RNA and molecular barcoded adaptors spanning alpha/delta and beta/gamma chains. TCRdb ran MiXCR on the reads and lists one entry per CDR3 protein. The sample has 120,000 or so distinct CDR3 sequences, 13% seen once; the top ten hold approximately 11%. The TCR originated in a donor at least 40 years old with multiple myeloma. This chain links TRBV5-1 with TRBJ2-2; D gene ambiguous. Sequencing was performed on a population of CD138-negative cells sorted from bone marrow. The CDR3 DNA sequence: TGCGCCAGCAGCTTATCCGGAGATTCCGGGGAGCTGTTTTTT. This codes for CASSLSGDSGELFF.